This T cell receptor (beta chain) was identified in a study of control samples from healthy donors and cancer patients. V lost 1 base to trimming and J lost 8 bases; unmatched junction nucleotides: 7. The germline V gene encodes CDR1 MGHRA and CDR2 YSYEKL. The CDR3 runs to 14 residues. TCRdb's copy holds only in-frame clones and misses some; the assay was immunoSEQ multiplex PCR. The sample gives some 200,000 clones, 85% to 95% of which show up once; over 1.1% is in the top ten. V usage is TRBV4-1 and J usage is TRBJ1-2, with 7 bases lining up with TRBD1. Sample: blood. The TCR sequence derives from a man younger than 30 in good health. The CDR3 nucleotides are TGCGCCAGCAGCCAAGGCCCCCAGGGGGAAGGCTACACCTTC. Amino acid sequence: CASSQGPQGEGYTF.